This T cell receptor (beta chain) was recorded in a study of cytomegalovirus exposure and HLA in healthy donors. Overall study results and limits: An analysis done earlier found most TCR beta V segments productive about 87% or about 30% of the time.

Germline V gives CDR1 SQVTM, CDR2 ANQGSEA. This CDR3 comprises 14 residues. The V end was cut by 1 base, the J end by 9 bases, with 13 bases between. As for this clone: Its specificity is not known.

60 Vbeta and 13 Jbeta primers were used in PCR. Data came from immunoSEQ multiplex PCR; TCRdb stores just in-frame clones and leaves some out. Among tens of thousands of clones listed, 65% to 80% were seen once. The J gene is TRBJ1-6, the V gene TRBV29-1; possibly TRBD1 for D (5 bases). The material sequenced was PBMCs. The clonotype was recovered from a man aged 25 to 40 in good health and CMV-seropositive. CDR3 sequence reads: CSVEVAGRGSPLHF. The CDR3 DNA is TGCAGCGTTGAAGTCGCGGGGCGGGGTTCACCCCTCCACTTT.